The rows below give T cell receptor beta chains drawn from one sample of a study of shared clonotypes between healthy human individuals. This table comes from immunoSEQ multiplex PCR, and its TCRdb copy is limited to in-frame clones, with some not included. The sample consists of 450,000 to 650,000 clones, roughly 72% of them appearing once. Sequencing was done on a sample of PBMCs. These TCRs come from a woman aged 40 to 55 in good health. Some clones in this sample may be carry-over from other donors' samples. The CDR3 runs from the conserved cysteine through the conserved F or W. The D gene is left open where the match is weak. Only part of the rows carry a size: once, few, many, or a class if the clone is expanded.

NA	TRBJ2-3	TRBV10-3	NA	CAISDTDTQYF	TGTGCCATCAGTGATACAGATACGCAGTATTTT
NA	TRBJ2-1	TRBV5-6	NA	CASSRGRGRGYNNEQFF	TGTGCCAGCAGCCGGGGGAGGGGCAGGGGATACAACAATGAGCAGTTCTTC
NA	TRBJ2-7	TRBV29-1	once	CSVWTNSYEQYF	TGCAGCGTGTGGACGAACTCCTACGAGCAGTACTTC
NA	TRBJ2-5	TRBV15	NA	CATSMGGETQYF	TGTGCCACCAGCATGGGAGGCGAGACCCAGTACTTC
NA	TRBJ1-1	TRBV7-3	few	CASSLGTNTEAFF	TGTGCCAGCAGCTTAGGCACCAACACTGAAGCTTTCTTT
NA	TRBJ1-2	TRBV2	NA	CASSEQGMSGYTF	TGTGCCAGCAGTGAACAGGGGATGAGTGGCTACACCTTC
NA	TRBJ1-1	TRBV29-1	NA	CSVRPAPEAFF	TGCAGCGTTCGGCCGGCTCCTGAAGCTTTCTTT
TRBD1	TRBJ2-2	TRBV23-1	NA	CASRGGQGNTGELFF	TGCGCCAGCAGGGGGGGACAGGGGAACACCGGGGAGCTGTTTTTT
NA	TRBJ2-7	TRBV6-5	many	CASGREYEQYF	TGTGCCAGTGGAAGGGAGTACGAGCAGTACTTC
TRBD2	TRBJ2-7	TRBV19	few	CASSSGRSSYEQYF	TGTGCCAGTAGTAGCGGGAGAAGCTCCTACGAGCAGTACTTC
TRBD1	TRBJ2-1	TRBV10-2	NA	CASSESMDRVKQFF	TGCGCCAGCAGTGAGTCGATGGACAGGGTAAAGCAGTTCTTC
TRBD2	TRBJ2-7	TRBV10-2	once	CASQLAGGFYEQYF	TGCGCCAGTCAACTAGCGGGAGGGTTCTACGAGCAGTACTTC
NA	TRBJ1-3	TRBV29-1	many	CSVESGVDTIYF	TGCAGCGTTGAATCCGGCGTGGACACCATATATTTT
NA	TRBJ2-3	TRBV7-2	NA	CASSRGGAIPDTQYF	TGTGCCAGCAGCCGGGGCGGGGCCATTCCAGATACGCAGTATTTT
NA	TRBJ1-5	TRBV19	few	CASSMTHQGIQPQHF	TGTGCCAGTAGTATGACTCACCAGGGGATTCAGCCCCAGCATTTT
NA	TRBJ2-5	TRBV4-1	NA	CASSQVGGPAETQYF	TGCGCCAGCAGCCAAGTCGGGGGACCGGCGGAGACCCAGTACTTC
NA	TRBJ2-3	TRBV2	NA	CASGAYARGTDTQYF	TGTGCCAGCGGAGCATATGCAAGGGGCACAGATACGCAGTATTTT
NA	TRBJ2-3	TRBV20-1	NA	CSARTGDTQYF	TGCAGTGCTCGGACCGGGGATACGCAGTATTTT
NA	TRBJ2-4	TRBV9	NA	CASSVGLGNIQYF	TGTGCCAGCAGCGTAGGACTGGGGAACATTCAGTACTTC
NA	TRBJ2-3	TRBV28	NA	CASSPGPTPDTQYF	TGTGCCAGCAGTCCCGGTCCTACCCCAGATACGCAGTATTTT
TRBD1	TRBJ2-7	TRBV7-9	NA	CASSLSPGQGPYEQYF	TGTGCCAGCAGCTTATCCCCGGGACAGGGCCCCTACGAGCAGTACTTC
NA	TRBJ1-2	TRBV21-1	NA	CASSNGRGERGYTF	TGTGCCAGCAGCAATGGGAGGGGCGAGCGTGGCTACACCTTC
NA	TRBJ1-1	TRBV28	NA	CASSFSGAPGNTEAFF	TGTGCCAGCAGTTTTTCGGGGGCGCCGGGGAACACTGAAGCTTTCTTT
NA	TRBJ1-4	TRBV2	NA	CASITTYRAGEKLFF	TGTGCCAGCATCACCACCTACAGGGCGGGTGAAAAACTGTTTTTT
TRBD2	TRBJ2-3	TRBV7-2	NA	CASSLDPGLAGADTQYF	TGTGCCAGCAGCTTAGACCCGGGACTAGCGGGAGCCGATACGCAGTATTTT